This TCR beta chain was obtained from a study of T cells in Graves' hyperthyroidism and ophthalmopathy. Broader study findings: Clonotypes that were expanded in thyroid above 0.001 mostly appeared in blood too.

The CDR3 totals 14 residues. V was trimmed by 4 bases and J by 5 bases, leaving 15 bases between them. Per the germline V gene, CDR1 is SGHKS and CDR2 is YYEKEE (reference sequence). This clonotype was found many times. Its antigen is not known. RNA transcripts provided the source from which TCR beta CDR3 regions were amplified. The HTBI set primed first-round TCR CDR3 RT-PCR. A single record per CDR3 protein comes from TCRdb applying MiXCR to the multiplex PCR reads. In the table there are hundreds of thousands of distinct CDR3 sequences, roughly 15% of which are singletons. This sample holds PBMCs from less than 13 ml fresh peripheral blood.

Sequenced: blood. This TCR was sampled from a woman between 40 and 55 years old with Graves' ophthalmopathy. This chain connects TRBV5-5 to TRBJ2-5; D perhaps matches TRBD1 (5 bases). The CDR3 reads CASSESRARETQYF. CDR3 nucleotides: TGTGCCAGCAGCGAATCCAGGGCCCGGGAGACCCAGTACTTC.